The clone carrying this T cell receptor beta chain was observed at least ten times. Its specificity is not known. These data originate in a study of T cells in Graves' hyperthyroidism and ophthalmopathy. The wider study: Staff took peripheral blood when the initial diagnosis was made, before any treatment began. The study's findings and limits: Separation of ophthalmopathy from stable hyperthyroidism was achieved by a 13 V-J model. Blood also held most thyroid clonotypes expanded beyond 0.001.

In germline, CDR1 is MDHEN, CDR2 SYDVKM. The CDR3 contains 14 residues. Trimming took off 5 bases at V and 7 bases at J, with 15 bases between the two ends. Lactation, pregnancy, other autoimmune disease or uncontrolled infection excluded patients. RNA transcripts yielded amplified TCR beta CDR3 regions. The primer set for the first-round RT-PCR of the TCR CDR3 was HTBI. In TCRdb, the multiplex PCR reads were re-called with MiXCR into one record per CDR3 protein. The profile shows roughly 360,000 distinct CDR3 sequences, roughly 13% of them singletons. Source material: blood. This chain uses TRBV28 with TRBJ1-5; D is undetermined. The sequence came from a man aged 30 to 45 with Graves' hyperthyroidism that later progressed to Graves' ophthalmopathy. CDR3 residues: CASSELGGGQPQHF. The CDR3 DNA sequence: TGTGCCAGCAGTGAACTGGGAGGCGGACAGCCCCAGCATTTT.